Reported below is one T cell receptor (beta chain). The data derive from a study of blood T cell repertoires in COVID-19. Using immunoSEQ multiplex PCR, the repertoire was profiled, and TCRdb retains in-frame clones only, with some absent. The table has 220,000 or so clones, 84% seen once. The CDR3 is 17 amino acids. V was clipped by 5 bases and J by 5 bases; unmatched bases: 13. Germline-derived CDR1 and CDR2 are SGHTA and FQGTGA. The receptor was isolated from a woman in her 30s who had recovered from COVID-19. The material sequenced was peripheral blood. V is TRBV7-3 and J is TRBJ2-3; 10 bases line up with TRBD2. The CDR3 reads CASSQGRGTSAGDTQYF. Here the CDR3 DNA reads TGTGCCAGCAGCCAAGGTCGGGGGACTAGCGCGGGAGATACGCAGTATTTT.